This is a list of T cell receptor beta chains from one sample in a study of blood T cell repertoires in COVID-19. Clones were read by immunoSEQ multiplex PCR, and TCRdb kept only the in-frame ones, dropping some. The data show some 73,000 clones, 75% to 95% seen once. Sequenced: peripheral blood. These receptors originate from a human donor in a cohort sampled during active COVID-19. Each CDR3 is given with its conserved first and last residue. Fields, in order: D gene, J gene, V gene, clone size, CDR3 protein, CDR3 DNA. D genes are given only for firm matches. Only some rows state a clone size, as once, few, many or a class for expanded clones.

D gene: NA
J gene: TRBJ1-3
V gene: TRBV28
clone size: once
CDR3 protein: CASSSPTGFGNTIYF
CDR3 DNA: TGTGCCAGCAGTTCTCCTACAGGGTTTGGAAACACCATATATTTT

D gene: TRBD2
J gene: TRBJ2-1
V gene: TRBV27
clone size: NA
CDR3 protein: CASSPSGESYNEQFF
CDR3 DNA: TGTGCCAGCAGTCCTAGCGGTGAATCCTACAATGAGCAGTTCTTC

D gene: NA
J gene: TRBJ2-3
V gene: TRBV21-1
clone size: NA
CDR3 protein: CASRLDGVEGGLTDTQYF
CDR3 DNA: TGTGCCAGCAGACTAGACGGGGTCGAGGGTGGCCTAACAGATACGCAGTATTTT

D gene: NA
J gene: TRBJ2-5
V gene: TRBV10-3
clone size: NA
CDR3 protein: CAISDSPQETQYF
CDR3 DNA: TGTGCCATCAGTGATTCCCCGCAAGAGACCCAGTACTTC

D gene: TRBD2
J gene: TRBJ2-1
V gene: TRBV6-6
clone size: NA
CDR3 protein: CASRRDYLSYNEQFF
CDR3 DNA: TGTGCCAGCAGGCGGGACTACCTCTCCTACAATGAGCAGTTCTTC

D gene: NA
J gene: TRBJ2-7
V gene: TRBV2
clone size: NA
CDR3 protein: CASGFKEDYEQYF
CDR3 DNA: TGTGCCAGCGGATTTAAAGAGGACTACGAGCAGTACTTC

D gene: NA
J gene: TRBJ2-5
V gene: TRBV30
clone size: NA
CDR3 protein: CAWATGLRETQYF
CDR3 DNA: TGTGCCTGGGCAACAGGGCTCCGAGAGACCCAGTACTTC

D gene: TRBD2
J gene: TRBJ2-3
V gene: TRBV9
clone size: NA
CDR3 protein: CASSRELAGDTDTQYF
CDR3 DNA: TGTGCCAGCAGCCGGGAGCTAGCGGGGGACACAGATACGCAGTATTTT

D gene: TRBD1
J gene: TRBJ1-2
V gene: TRBV10-3
clone size: NA
CDR3 protein: CAISEQGDYYGYTF
CDR3 DNA: TGTGCCATCAGTGAGCAGGGGGACTACTATGGCTACACCTTC

D gene: TRBD2
J gene: TRBJ2-5
V gene: TRBV5-1
clone size: NA
CDR3 protein: CASSSLAGGAQETQYF
CDR3 DNA: TGCGCCAGCAGCTCTTTAGCGGGGGGTGCCCAAGAGACCCAGTACTTC

D gene: NA
J gene: TRBJ1-4
V gene: TRBV5-1
clone size: NA
CDR3 protein: CASKVGTNEKLFF
CDR3 DNA: TGCGCCAGCAAGGTGGGCACTAATGAAAAACTGTTTTTT

D gene: TRBD1
J gene: TRBJ2-3
V gene: TRBV6-5
clone size: NA
CDR3 protein: CASSPGQFSTDTQYF
CDR3 DNA: TGTGCCAGCAGCCCGGGACAGTTTAGCACAGATACGCAGTATTTT

D gene: NA
J gene: TRBJ2-1
V gene: TRBV11-2
clone size: NA
CDR3 protein: CASSLEWGLRTGGNEQFF
CDR3 DNA: TGTGCCAGCAGCTTAGAGTGGGGCCTACGAACGGGTGGCAATGAGCAGTTCTTC

D gene: TRBD1
J gene: TRBJ1-4
V gene: TRBV28
clone size: once
CDR3 protein: CASSPGQGWEKLFF
CDR3 DNA: TGTGCCAGCAGCCCTGGACAGGGTTGGGAAAAACTGTTTTTT

D gene: TRBD2
J gene: TRBJ2-5
V gene: TRBV2
clone size: NA
CDR3 protein: CASSVGGGAKETQYF
CDR3 DNA: TGTGCCAGCAGTGTTGGCGGGGGGGCCAAAGAGACCCAGTACTTC

D gene: NA
J gene: TRBJ1-6
V gene: TRBV7-8
clone size: few
CDR3 protein: CASSLNRSPLHF
CDR3 DNA: TGTGCCAGCAGCTTAAATCGGTCACCCCTCCACTTT

D gene: NA
J gene: TRBJ2-2
V gene: TRBV5-1
clone size: once
CDR3 protein: CASSEDKYTGELFF
CDR3 DNA: TGCGCCAGCAGCGAAGACAAGTACACCGGGGAGCTGTTTTTT

D gene: NA
J gene: TRBJ2-4
V gene: TRBV2
clone size: NA
CDR3 protein: CASSEVAQAKNIQYF
CDR3 DNA: TGTGCCAGCAGTGAGGTAGCGCAAGCCAAAAACATTCAGTACTTC

D gene: NA
J gene: TRBJ1-2
V gene: TRBV9
clone size: NA
CDR3 protein: CASSVQAGSGYTF
CDR3 DNA: TGTGCCAGCAGCGTACAAGCGGGGAGCGGCTACACCTTC

D gene: TRBD1
J gene: TRBJ2-3
V gene: TRBV19
clone size: NA
CDR3 protein: CASSMTGVSDTQYF
CDR3 DNA: TGTGCCAGTAGTATGACAGGGGTCTCAGATACGCAGTATTTT

D gene: TRBD1
J gene: TRBJ1-4
V gene: TRBV5-1
clone size: NA
CDR3 protein: CASSFRGQDRINEKLFF
CDR3 DNA: TGCGCCAGCAGCTTCAGAGGACAGGATCGGATTAATGAAAAACTGTTTTTT

D gene: NA
J gene: TRBJ2-4
V gene: TRBV10-3
clone size: NA
CDR3 protein: CAISDTRAKNIQYF
CDR3 DNA: TGTGCCATCAGTGACACCAGAGCCAAAAACATTCAGTACTTC

D gene: NA
J gene: TRBJ1-4
V gene: TRBV5-1
clone size: NA
CDR3 protein: CASSKQGEKLFF
CDR3 DNA: TGCGCCAGCAGCAAACAGGGCGAAAAACTGTTTTTT

D gene: TRBD2
J gene: TRBJ2-1
V gene: TRBV18
clone size: once
CDR3 protein: CASSHLKRGGFDEQFF
CDR3 DNA: TGTGCCAGCTCACACTTGAAGCGGGGGGGCTTCGATGAGCAGTTCTTC

D gene: NA
J gene: TRBJ1-6
V gene: TRBV27
clone size: once
CDR3 protein: CASTPAGGYNSPLHF
CDR3 DNA: TGTGCCAGCACGCCTGCGGGGGGGTATAATTCACCCCTCCACTTT

D gene: NA
J gene: TRBJ2-7
V gene: TRBV5-1
clone size: NA
CDR3 protein: CASSLIGAGSYEQYF
CDR3 DNA: TGCGCCAGCAGCTTGATAGGGGCTGGCTCCTACGAGCAGTACTTC

D gene: NA
J gene: TRBJ1-2
V gene: TRBV23-1
clone size: NA
CDR3 protein: CASSLGARGNYGYTF
CDR3 DNA: TGCGCCAGCAGCTTGGGGGCCAGGGGAAACTATGGCTACACCTTC

D gene: TRBD1
J gene: TRBJ2-5
V gene: TRBV6-4
clone size: NA
CDR3 protein: CASSVGTGRGETQYF
CDR3 DNA: TGTGCCAGCAGCGTTGGGACAGGGAGAGGGGAGACCCAGTACTTC

D gene: NA
J gene: TRBJ1-4
V gene: TRBV29-1
clone size: few
CDR3 protein: CSVADSLNEKLFF
CDR3 DNA: TGCAGCGTTGCGGACAGCCTTAATGAAAAACTGTTTTTT

D gene: NA
J gene: TRBJ1-4
V gene: TRBV29-1
clone size: NA
CDR3 protein: CSVLNEKLFF
CDR3 DNA: TGCAGCGTCCTTAATGAAAAACTGTTTTTT

D gene: NA
J gene: TRBJ1-6
V gene: TRBV10-3
clone size: NA
CDR3 protein: CAISGDMNSPLHF
CDR3 DNA: TGTGCCATCAGCGGTGATATGAATTCACCCCTCCACTTT

D gene: NA
J gene: TRBJ1-1
V gene: TRBV19
clone size: few
CDR3 protein: CASSTRVAEAFF
CDR3 DNA: TGTGCCAGTAGTACCAGGGTAGCGGAGGCTTTCTTT

D gene: NA
J gene: TRBJ1-2
V gene: TRBV9
clone size: NA
CDR3 protein: CASSVGDNYGYTF
CDR3 DNA: TGTGCCAGCAGCGTCGGGGATAACTATGGCTACACCTTC

D gene: NA
J gene: TRBJ1-6
V gene: TRBV27
clone size: NA
CDR3 protein: CASKVERENSPLHF
CDR3 DNA: TGTGCCAGCAAGGTTGAGAGGGAAAATTCACCCCTCCACTTT

D gene: NA
J gene: TRBJ2-7
V gene: TRBV4-3
clone size: NA
CDR3 protein: CASSQDLVLTYEQYF
CDR3 DNA: TGCGCCAGCAGCCAAGATCTGGTACTAACCTACGAGCAGTACTTC

D gene: TRBD1
J gene: TRBJ1-2
V gene: TRBV3-1/TRBV3-2
clone size: once
CDR3 protein: CASSIPGTGGRYTF
CDR3 DNA: TGTGCCAGCAGCATACCCGGGACAGGGGGTCGCTACACCTTC

D gene: NA
J gene: TRBJ1-6
V gene: TRBV10-3
clone size: NA
CDR3 protein: CAISAQKFNSPLHF
CDR3 DNA: TGTGCCATCAGTGCCCAGAAGTTCAATTCACCCCTCCACTTT

D gene: TRBD1
J gene: TRBJ1-1
V gene: TRBV18
clone size: NA
CDR3 protein: CASSRGTGGNTEAFF
CDR3 DNA: TGTGCCAGCTCACGCGGGACAGGGGGCAACACTGAAGCTTTCTTT

D gene: NA
J gene: TRBJ1-5
V gene: TRBV5-8
clone size: NA
CDR3 protein: CASSLESHSNQPQHF
CDR3 DNA: TGTGCCAGCAGCTTGGAGAGCCATAGCAATCAGCCCCAGCATTTT

D gene: TRBD1
J gene: TRBJ2-5
V gene: TRBV6-5
clone size: NA
CDR3 protein: CASRAGQGVWETQYF
CDR3 DNA: TGTGCCAGCAGGGCGGGACAGGGGGTATGGGAGACCCAGTACTTC

D gene: TRBD1
J gene: TRBJ1-2
V gene: TRBV5-4
clone size: NA
CDR3 protein: CASSLGDRYNYGYTF
CDR3 DNA: TGTGCCAGCAGCTTGGGGGACAGATACAACTATGGCTACACCTTC

D gene: NA
J gene: TRBJ1-2
V gene: TRBV23-1
clone size: NA
CDR3 protein: CASSRRGRLRHYGYTF
CDR3 DNA: TGCGCCAGCAGTCGCAGGGGCCGCCTCCGTCATTATGGCTACACCTTC

D gene: NA
J gene: TRBJ1-5
V gene: TRBV21-1
clone size: NA
CDR3 protein: CASSLPPDRGINQPQHF
CDR3 DNA: TGTGCCAGCAGCCTCCCCCCTGACAGGGGAATAAATCAGCCCCAGCATTTT

D gene: TRBD1
J gene: TRBJ1-4
V gene: TRBV28
clone size: NA
CDR3 protein: CASSLGDRTNEKLFF
CDR3 DNA: TGTGCCAGCAGTCTAGGGGACAGGACTAATGAAAAACTGTTTTTT